A selection of T cell receptor beta chains follows, all from one sample in a study of blood T cell repertoires in COVID-19. The data were produced by immunoSEQ multiplex PCR, yet TCRdb's version contains in-frame clones alone and is incomplete. The sample lists about 140,000 clones, approximately 85% occurring once. The source material was peripheral blood. The receptors were gathered from a man aged 50 to 59 with acute or convalescent COVID-19. The CDR3 runs from the conserved cysteine through the conserved F or W. The order of the fields is V gene, clone size, J gene, D gene, CDR3 protein, CDR3 DNA. D genes are given only for firm matches. Clone size, where shown, is once, few, many, or a class for clones that have expanded.

v_gene: TRBV2; abundance: -; j_gene: TRBJ2-5; d_gene: -; CDR3aa: CASRVGTDQETQYF; CDR3nt: TGTGCCAGCAGGGTAGGAACAGATCAAGAGACCCAGTACTTC
v_gene: TRBV30; abundance: -; j_gene: TRBJ2-2; d_gene: TRBD2; CDR3aa: CAWSGGLAGVRELFF; CDR3nt: TGTGCCTGGAGTGGAGGACTAGCGGGAGTACGGGAGCTGTTTTTT
v_gene: TRBV14; abundance: -; j_gene: TRBJ2-5; d_gene: TRBD1; CDR3aa: CASSQDRSRTGQETQYF; CDR3nt: TGTGCCAGCAGCCAAGACCGGTCTAGGACAGGACAAGAGACCCAGTACTTC
v_gene: TRBV11-2; abundance: -; j_gene: TRBJ2-5; d_gene: -; CDR3aa: CASSFGEQETQYF; CDR3nt: TGTGCCAGCAGCTTCGGGGAGCAAGAGACCCAGTACTTC
v_gene: TRBV18; abundance: few; j_gene: TRBJ1-2; d_gene: TRBD1; CDR3aa: CASSRTTGGSNYGYTF; CDR3nt: TGTGCCAGCTCACGTACGACAGGGGGGTCTAACTATGGCTACACCTTC
v_gene: TRBV27; abundance: once; j_gene: TRBJ1-1; d_gene: TRBD1; CDR3aa: CASSFRDSGTEAFF; CDR3nt: TGTGCCAGCAGTTTCCGGGACAGCGGCACTGAAGCTTTCTTT
v_gene: TRBV28; abundance: -; j_gene: TRBJ1-1; d_gene: TRBD1; CDR3aa: CASSWTGEGEAFF; CDR3nt: TGTGCCAGCAGCTGGACAGGGGAGGGTGAAGCTTTCTTT
v_gene: TRBV7-8; abundance: -; j_gene: TRBJ2-1; d_gene: -; CDR3aa: CASSLVSISYNEQFF; CDR3nt: TGTGCCAGCAGCTTAGTTAGTATCTCATACAATGAGCAGTTCTTC
v_gene: TRBV6-5; abundance: -; j_gene: TRBJ2-5; d_gene: TRBD2; CDR3aa: CASSSLLAAQETQYF; CDR3nt: TGTGCCAGCAGTTCCTTACTAGCGGCCCAAGAGACCCAGTACTTC
v_gene: TRBV7-3; abundance: few; j_gene: TRBJ1-2; d_gene: -; CDR3aa: CASSLTVVDTLSYTF; CDR3nt: TGTGCCAGCAGCTTAACTGTAGTCGACACCTTAAGCTACACCTTC
v_gene: TRBV14; abundance: -; j_gene: TRBJ2-2; d_gene: -; CDR3aa: CASSHGAGNTGELFF; CDR3nt: TGTGCCAGCAGCCATGGGGCAGGGAACACCGGGGAGCTGTTTTTT